The rows below give T cell receptor beta chains drawn from one sample of a study of post-analysis software for immune sequencing data. MiXCR, applied by TCRdb to the PCR reads, yields one record per CDR3 protein. The sample lists roughly 800,000 distinct CDR3 sequences; about 43% were seen once. The sample consisted of blood. All receptors derive from a girl aged 5 to 17 with multiple sclerosis. The CDR3 runs from the conserved cysteine through the conserved F or W. D genes are given only for firm matches. Not all rows give a size; the values are once, few, many and, for expanded clones, a class.

TRBJ2-7	TRBV6-2/TRBV6-3	-	few	TGTGCCAGCAGTTCTCCGGGACCAGGGAACCACGAGCAGTACTTC	CASSSPGPGNHEQYF
TRBJ2-1	TRBV2	TRBD2	few	TGTGCCACCCAGGGACTAGCCGACCGGCAGTTCTTC	CATQGLADRQFF
TRBJ2-5	TRBV6-1	-	few	TGTGCCAGCAGTGAAGGTGCTTTCCAAGAGACCCAGTACTTC	CASSEGAFQETQYF
TRBJ2-3	TRBV10-3	TRBD2	-	TGTGCCATCAGTGAGTCTAGCGGGAGCGCAGATACGCAGTATTTT	CAISESSGSADTQYF
TRBJ2-1	TRBV5-6	TRBD1	few	TGTGCCAGCAGCTTGGCCTCGGGACAGGACATCTGGACAATCTACAATGAGCAGTTCTTC	CASSLASGQDIWTIYNEQFF
TRBJ2-2	TRBV20-1	-	-	TGCAGTGCTAGAGATCTTATGGGTTCCGGGGAGCTGTTTTTT	CSARDLMGSGELFF
TRBJ2-1	TRBV7-9	TRBD1	-	TGTGCCAGCAGCGAAAAATTGGGACAGGGGGCGGTTGAGCAGTTCTTC	CASSEKLGQGAVEQFF
TRBJ1-1	TRBV29-1	TRBD1	once	TGCAGCGTTGAAGATCGGGGACAGGGACCTGAAGCTTTCTTT	CSVEDRGQGPEAFF
TRBJ2-3	TRBV29-1	-	few	TGCAGCGCGGAGGGGGTCCCAGGGGCTAGCATTTTAGATACGCAGTATTTT	CSAEGVPGASILDTQYF
TRBJ2-1	TRBV7-3	-	few	TGTGCCACGGACCCCAATGAGCAGTTCTTC	CATDPNEQFF
TRBJ1-5	TRBV4-3	-	-	TGCGCCAGCAGCCAAGATGGGCTCCAGCCCCAGCATTTT	CASSQDGLQPQHF
TRBJ2-3	TRBV12-3/TRBV12-4	-	-	TGTGCCAGCAGGCCCAGGGGATCTAGCACAGATGCGCAGTATTTT	CASRPRGSSTDAQYF
TRBJ2-6	TRBV2	-	-	TGTGCCAGCAACACACTGGGCTTAAGCTCTGGGGCCAACGTCCTGACTTTC	CASNTLGLSSGANVLTF
TRBJ2-1	TRBV9	TRBD2	-	TGTGCCAGCAGCGCCCCTCGGGAGGGTGAGCAGTTCTTC	CASSAPREGEQFF
TRBJ2-5	TRBV27	TRBD2	once	TGTACCAGCAGCCGAAGGACTAGCGGGAGGCAAGAGACCCAGTACTTC	CTSSRRTSGRQETQYF
TRBJ2-5	TRBV7-2	-	-	TGTGCCAGCTCAAATAATGGACTACAAGAGACCCAGTACTTC	CASSNNGLQETQYF
TRBJ2-1	TRBV2	-	few	TGTGCCAGCAGCGCCCTTGAGGGGGGTGAGCAGTTCTTC	CASSALEGGEQFF
TRBJ2-7	TRBV7-2	-	-	TGTGCCAGCAGCCCCGATCGGGTAGAGTCCTACGAGCAGTACTTC	CASSPDRVESYEQYF
TRBJ1-1	TRBV4-3	-	-	TGCGCCAGCAGCTCGGGGTCCTACACTGAAGCTTTCTTT	CASSSGSYTEAFF
TRBJ2-5	TRBV7-2	TRBD2	-	TGTGCCAGCAGCTTCCCGGGACTAGCTGTCGAGACCCAGTACTTC	CASSFPGLAVETQYF
TRBJ2-7	TRBV20-1	-	-	TGCAGTGCCTACCGCGCCTCTGTGGAGAGCTCCTACGAGCAGTACTTC	CSAYRASVESSYEQYF
TRBJ2-1	TRBV27	TRBD2	-	TGTGCCAGCAGTTCTAGGCTAGCGGCTAGCTCCTACAATGAGCAGTTCTTC	CASSSRLAASSYNEQFF
TRBJ2-3	TRBV7-2	-	-	TGTGCCAGCAGCTTATTGGTCAAATCGAGCACAGATACGCAGTATTTT	CASSLLVKSSTDTQYF
TRBJ1-5	TRBV20-1	-	once	TGCAGTGCTACCTCCTCCGTAAATAGCAATCAGCCCCAGCATTTT	CSATSSVNSNQPQHF
TRBJ2-1	TRBV7-2	-	-	TGTGCCAGCAGCTTAGCGGGTGGGCTACCCATTGATGAGCAGTTCTTC	CASSLAGGLPIDEQFF
TRBJ2-3	TRBV5-6	-	-	TGTGCCAGCAGCAAGGAGTCAGATACGCAGTATTTT	CASSKESDTQYF
TRBJ2-5	TRBV3-1	-	-	TGTGCCAGCAGCCAAGATCCCGGGACCCAGTACTTC	CASSQDPGTQYF
TRBJ2-3	TRBV24-1	-	few	TGTGCCACCAGTGATCGCAGGGGTAGCACAGATACGCAGTATTTT	CATSDRRGSTDTQYF
TRBJ2-3	TRBV7-2	TRBD1	-	TGTGCCAGCAGCTCCCGAACCGGGACAGGGGGCCTTGCAGATACGCAGTATTTT	CASSSRTGTGGLADTQYF
TRBJ2-5	TRBV5-1	-	few	TGCGCCAGCAGCCAGCCGGGGAGGGAGACCCAGTACTTC	CASSQPGRETQYF
TRBJ2-5	TRBV9	-	few	TGTGCCAGCAGCGTCCGGAGGGGGTTAGGAGAGACCCAGTACTTC	CASSVRRGLGETQYF
TRBJ2-1	TRBV6-4	TRBD2	-	TGTGCCAGCAGTGACACAGCGGGAGAGGGCAATGAGCAGTTCTTC	CASSDTAGEGNEQFF
TRBJ2-3	TRBV27	-	-	TGTGCCAGCAGTACCGCCTGGTTAGGGGGGGGCACAGATACGCAGTATTTT	CASSTAWLGGGTDTQYF
TRBJ2-2	TRBV15	TRBD2	-	TGTGCCACCAGCAGAGGGTCGGGAGGAATCGGGGAGCTGTTTTTT	CATSRGSGGIGELFF
TRBJ2-1	TRBV6-2/TRBV6-3	-	-	TGTGCCAGCAGCGCCATCTCGGGGGAGTTGAATGAGCAGTTCTTC	CASSAISGELNEQFF
TRBJ2-5	TRBV4-1	-	once	TGCGCCAGCAGCCAAGAACCGCGGGGGACAGGACAAGAGACCCAGTACTTC	CASSQEPRGTGQETQYF
TRBJ2-7	TRBV20-1	TRBD1	many	TGCAGTGCTGCCGGGACAGGTAGCTCCTACGAGCAGTACTTC	CSAAGTGSSYEQYF
TRBJ2-1	TRBV2	TRBD2	few	TGTGCCAGCAGTGAACTGGCTAGCGGGAGCAGTGAGCAGTTCTTC	CASSELASGSSEQFF
TRBJ2-7	TRBV7-8	-	-	TGTGCCAGCAGCTTGTTAGTGTCGAACTACGAGCAGTACTTC	CASSLLVSNYEQYF
TRBJ2-1	TRBV24-1	TRBD2	once	TGTGCCACCAGTGAAGGGACTACAACCGAGACGCAGTTCTTC	CATSEGTTTETQFF
TRBJ1-2	TRBV10-3	-	-	TGTGCCGTCAGTGAGTCGGTGTTCTTGGGGAACTACACCTTC	CAVSESVFLGNYTF
TRBJ1-1	TRBV12-3/TRBV12-4	TRBD1	few	TGTGCCAGCAGCCGCAGCCCGGGACAGGGGAACACTGAAGCTTTCTTT	CASSRSPGQGNTEAFF
TRBJ2-3	TRBV4-3	-	-	TGCGCCAGCAGCCAAGTCCACACAGATACGCAGTATTTT	CASSQVHTDTQYF
TRBJ2-7	TRBV29-1	TRBD2	-	TGCAGCGTTGATTTCGGCGGGAGCACCTACGAGCAGTACTTC	CSVDFGGSTYEQYF
TRBJ1-2	TRBV12-3/TRBV12-4	-	-	TGTGCCAGCAGTTTAGCGGCAGGGAGGAGTGGCTACACCTTC	CASSLAAGRSGYTF
TRBJ2-1	TRBV7-3	-	-	TGTGCCAGCAGCTTTCTAGTAACCAATGAGCAGTTCTTC	CASSFLVTNEQFF
TRBJ2-7	TRBV7-9	-	-	TGTGCCAGCAGCTCAGACGGGCCTGTCGAGCAGTACTTC	CASSSDGPVEQYF
TRBJ1-5	TRBV4-3	-	few	TGCGCCAGCAGCCAAGTGAGGGGCGACAGCAATCAGCCCCAGCATTTT	CASSQVRGDSNQPQHF
TRBJ2-2	TRBV5-5	TRBD1	-	TGTGCCAGCAGCGCTGGGACAGGGGTGAACACCGGGGAGCTGTTTTTT	CASSAGTGVNTGELFF
TRBJ1-1	TRBV12-3/TRBV12-4	TRBD1	-	TGTGCCAGCACCGCGGGACAGGGGACTGAAGCTTTCTTT	CASTAGQGTEAFF
TRBJ1-3	TRBV18	-	-	TGTGCCAGCTCACCGAACAGGGTTCCGTTATTGGACACCATATATTTT	CASSPNRVPLLDTIYF
TRBJ1-2	TRBV12-3/TRBV12-4	-	-	TGTGCCAGCAGACTCAACCAGGGGTTGGGTGGCTACACCTTC	CASRLNQGLGGYTF
TRBJ1-2	TRBV15	-	-	TGTGCCACCAGCAGAGACAGGGGAGAAGGCTACACCTTC	CATSRDRGEGYTF